This T cell receptor (beta chain) appears in the sequencing data of a study of blood T cells in healthy people across ages (dated by TCRdb to between 2014 and 2017). Describing the broader study: In model experiments, template switching captured about one uniquely barcoded TCR beta cDNA molecule for every two T cells. Age-related changes in TCR beta repertoire diversity were measured in the study by deep sequencing normalized with unique cDNA molecular identifiers. The donors were divided into four age groups: young (average approximately 16 years), middle-aged (approximately 39), aged (about 61) and long-lived (around 87). To avoid experimental bias, donors of different ages were spread randomly across the sequencing lanes. For two donors (one aged 18 to 30 and one aged 80 or older), the study analyzed two additional independent replicas of 1 million unique cDNA reads from the same blood draw. Overall results and qualifications from the work: Observed TCR beta diversity per million T cells fell roughly linearly with age, and a significant reduction was already apparent by age about 38. The CMV infection status of donors was not known, potentially confounding age-related changes in expanded clonotypes. Because profiling used bulk unsorted PBMCs, naive and antigen-experienced compartments could not be compared conclusively. The long-lived group showed more naive CD4+ T cells, fewer expanded clones and increased TCR diversity than the aged group, suggesting age selection. Estimates of total diversity based on one million sequenced T cells were considered lower bounds and underestimates. Observed TCR beta diversity correlated strongly with the percentage of naive T cells measured by flow cytometry.

Systemically healthy Caucasian individuals from Russia, approximately 39 in total and aged about 6 to 95 years, were included as donors. Each donor gave approximately 10 milliliters of peripheral blood, collected into EDTA-treated Vacutainer tubes. Ficoll-Paque density-gradient centrifugation was used to isolate PBMCs, with at least 7 million per sample. Trizol reagent was used to extract total RNA from the PBMCs, yielding at least 5 micrograms per sample. For every donor, flow cytometry on a PBMC aliquot measured the percentage of naive CD45RAhigh/CD27high T cells. The CDR3 spans 15 residues, from the cysteine through the phenylalanine. Kept here is only the CDR3 DNA, which spans 45 bases and is read in frame from base 1. CDR1 is given as SGHAT and CDR2 as FQNNGV, both from the germline V gene. The V and J ends are trimmed by 5 bases and 8 bases, leaving 21 bases between them. Library method: 5' RACE. The second PCR ran for roughly 6 to 11 cycles and used a J-beta primer mix along with a sample-barcoded 5' primer. Each TCR beta cDNA molecule received a unique molecular identifier from a template-switch 5' adaptor carrying 12 random nucleotides. At least 2.5 million CDR3-containing paired-end reads were obtained from each sample. First-strand cDNA was synthesized from all RNA with the Mint cDNA synthesis kit, primed by a TRBC-specific oligonucleotide. All cDNA was treated with uracil-DNA glycosylase and then went through a first 18-cycle PCR with the universal primers M1SS and BC2_uni_R. In the source study's methods: For normalization, 1 million high-quality reads, each with a distinct molecular identifier, were randomly selected from each sample. Reads sharing molecular identifiers were discarded rather than binned into consensus sequences. MiTCR, set to a Q25 quality threshold and the strictest error-elimination algorithm, was used for CDR3 identification, clonotype clustering and error correction. A nonparametric unseen species model with Euler transformation was used to estimate lower-bound total TCR beta diversity. The public reads were quality trimmed at Q25 with fastp and then assembled into clones with MiXCR by TCRdb, keeping productive beta chains. Rows are unified per CDR3 protein, each entry keeping the most common DNA and genes. TCRdb, not the authors, supplied the V and J calls. The sample table shows some 1,800,000 distinct CDR3 sequences, and around 42% are seen once. The top ten hold around 23% of the sample.

This clonotype has just a few counts. What this receptor recognizes is not known. Qualities for individual bases were not recorded, and no much larger clone is one base off. The receptor comes from a human donor in good health. The sequenced material came from blood. The chain is made from TRBV11-2 and TRBJ1-2, with no D gene named confidently. The nucleotides read TGTGCCAGCAGCCAAGCATTGGACGGTGTAAGGGGCTACACCTTC. Its product reads: CASSQALDGVRGYTF.